These 3 T cell receptor beta chains originate from one sample sequenced in a study of cytomegalovirus exposure and HLA in healthy donors. PCR primers comprised 60 Vbeta and 13 Jbeta primers. Sequencing used immunoSEQ multiplex PCR; TCRdb keeps in-frame clones, though not all of them. The sample holds 90,000 to 100,000 clones, 80% seen once. Sequencing was done on a sample of PBMCs. The receptors originated from a man aged 18 to 29 in good health and CMV-seronegative.

V gene TRBV9 combines with J gene TRBJ2-1; 8 bases match TRBD1. J gave up 5 bases and V 4 bases, and 5 bases lay outside the gene matches. Germline loops: CDR1 SGDLS, CDR2 YYNGEE. This CDR3 is built from 14 residues. CDR3 loop: CASSPWTGNNEQFF. CDR3 DNA: TGTGCCAGCAGCCCCTGGACAGGGAACAATGAGCAGTTCTTC.

The chain recombines TRBV7-3 with TRBJ1-1, with TRBD1 matching over 8 bases. Germline loops: CDR1 SGHTA, CDR2 FQGTGA. Trimming at V came to 1 base and at J to 8 bases, leaving 3 bases not matched to a gene. CDR3 length equals 13 residues. Written as DNA, the CDR3 is TGTGCCAGCAGCTTAATGGGACAGGAGGAAGCTTTCTTT. Translating it yields CASSLMGQEEAFF. The entire variable domain, with the rest obtained from reference TRBV7-3 and TRBJ1-1, is as follows: GAGVSQTPSNKVTEKGKYVELRCDPISGHTALYWYRQSLGQGPEFLIYFQGTGAADDSGLPNDRFFAVRPEGSVSTLKIQRTERGDSAVYLCASSLMGQEEAFFGQGTRLTVV.

V and J are TRBV10-1 and TRBJ1-1; possibly TRBD1 for D (6 bases). CDR1 is WNHNN and CDR2 is SYGVQD in the germline V gene (reference sequence). The CDR3 totals 13 residues. The germline V and J ends were trimmed by 6 bases and 11 bases, with 19 bases remaining between them. Here the CDR3 reads CASRAGATTVAFF. The CDR3 nucleotides are TGCGCCAGCAGAGCAGGGGCCACAACCGTGGCTTTCTTT.